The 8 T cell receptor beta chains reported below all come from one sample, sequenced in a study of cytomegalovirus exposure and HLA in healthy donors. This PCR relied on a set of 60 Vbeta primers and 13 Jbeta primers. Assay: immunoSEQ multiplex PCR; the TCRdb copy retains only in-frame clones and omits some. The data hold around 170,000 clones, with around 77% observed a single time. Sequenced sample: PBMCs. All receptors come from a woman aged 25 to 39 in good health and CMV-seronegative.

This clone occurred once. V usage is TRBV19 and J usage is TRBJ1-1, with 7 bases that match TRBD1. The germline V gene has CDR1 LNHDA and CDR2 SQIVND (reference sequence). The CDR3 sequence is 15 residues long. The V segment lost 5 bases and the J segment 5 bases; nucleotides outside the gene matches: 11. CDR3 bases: TGTGCCAGTAGTCCTATTGGGTCAGGGGGGACTGAAGCTTTCTTT. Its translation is CASSPIGSGGTEAFF.

CDR3 sequence (DNA): TGTGCCAGCAGTGAGGGTGACAGCTACTCTGGAAACACCATATATTTT. Translated: CASSEGDSYSGNTIYF. The chain carries TRBV2 and TRBJ1-3; tentatively, D is TRBD1 (5 bases). The CDR3 contains 16 residues. The V end lost 3 bases, the J end lost 0 bases, and 12 bases lay between the germline ends. Per the germline V gene, CDR1 is SNHLY and CDR2 is FYNNEI.

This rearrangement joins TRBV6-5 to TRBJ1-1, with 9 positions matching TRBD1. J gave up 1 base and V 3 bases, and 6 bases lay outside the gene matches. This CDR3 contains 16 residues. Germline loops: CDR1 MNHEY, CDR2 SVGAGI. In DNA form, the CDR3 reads TGTGCCAGCAGTTATCTCCAGGGACAGGGGAACACTGAAGCTTTCTTT. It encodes CASSYLQGQGNTEAFF.

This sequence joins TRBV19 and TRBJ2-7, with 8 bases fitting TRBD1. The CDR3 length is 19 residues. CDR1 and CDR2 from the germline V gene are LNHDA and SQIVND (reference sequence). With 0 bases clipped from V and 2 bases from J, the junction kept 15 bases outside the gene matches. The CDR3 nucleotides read TGTGCCAGTAGTATAGAAAGGGGGACAGGTGGTATCTTCGCCTACGAGCAGTACTTC. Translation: CASSIERGTGGIFAYEQYF.

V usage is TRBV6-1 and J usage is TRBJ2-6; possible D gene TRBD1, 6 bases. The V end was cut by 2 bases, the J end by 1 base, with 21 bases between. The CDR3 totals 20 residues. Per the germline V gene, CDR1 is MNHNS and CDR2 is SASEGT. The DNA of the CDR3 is TGTGCCAGCAGTGAACGCCCCCATGACCCAACAGGGTCTGGGGCCAACGTCCTGACTTTC. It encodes CASSERPHDPTGSGANVLTF.

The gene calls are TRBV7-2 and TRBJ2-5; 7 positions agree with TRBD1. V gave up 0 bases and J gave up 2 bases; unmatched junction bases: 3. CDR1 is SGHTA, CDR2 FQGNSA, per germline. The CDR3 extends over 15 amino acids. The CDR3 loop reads CASSLAGRGQETQYF. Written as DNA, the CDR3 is TGTGCCAGCAGCTTAGCGGGCAGGGGGCAAGAGACCCAGTACTTC.

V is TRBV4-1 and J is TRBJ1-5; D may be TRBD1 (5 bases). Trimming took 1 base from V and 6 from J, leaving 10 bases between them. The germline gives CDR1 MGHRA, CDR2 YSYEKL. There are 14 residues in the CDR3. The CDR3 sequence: CASSQVGEGQPQHF. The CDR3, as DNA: TGCGCCAGCAGCCAAGTAGGGGAGGGTCAGCCCCAGCATTTT.

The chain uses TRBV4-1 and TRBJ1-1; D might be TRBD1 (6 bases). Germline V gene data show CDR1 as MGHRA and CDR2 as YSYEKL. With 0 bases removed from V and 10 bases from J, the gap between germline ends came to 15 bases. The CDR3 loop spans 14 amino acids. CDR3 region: CASSQEARDMGAFF. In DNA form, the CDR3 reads TGCGCCAGCAGCCAAGAAGCCCGGGACATGGGAGCTTTCTTT.